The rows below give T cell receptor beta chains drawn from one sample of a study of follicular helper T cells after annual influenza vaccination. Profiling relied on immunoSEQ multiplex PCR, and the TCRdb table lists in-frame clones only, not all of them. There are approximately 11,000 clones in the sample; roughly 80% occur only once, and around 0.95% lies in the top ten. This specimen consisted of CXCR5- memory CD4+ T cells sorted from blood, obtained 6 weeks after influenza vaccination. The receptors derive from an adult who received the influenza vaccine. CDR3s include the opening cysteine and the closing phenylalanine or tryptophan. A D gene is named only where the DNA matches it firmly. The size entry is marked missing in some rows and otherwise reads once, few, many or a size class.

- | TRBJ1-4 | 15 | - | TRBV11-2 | CASSTGQLFNEKLFF | TGTGCCAGCAGCACCGGACAGTTATTTAATGAAAAACTGTTTTTT
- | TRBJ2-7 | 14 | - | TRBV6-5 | CASSYTGNPYEQYF | TGTGCCAGCAGTTACACGGGGAACCCCTACGAGCAGTACTTC
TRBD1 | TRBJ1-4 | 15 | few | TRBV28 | CASSGNRGSNEKLFF | TGTGCCAGCAGTGGTAACAGGGGGTCAAATGAAAAACTGTTTTTT
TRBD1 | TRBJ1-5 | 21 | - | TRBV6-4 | CASSDPWTGAQGRYSNQPQHF | TGTGCCAGCAGTGACCCTTGGACAGGGGCTCAGGGGAGGTATAGCAATCAGCCCCAGCATTTT
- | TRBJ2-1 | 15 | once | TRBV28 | CASSPPAGQYNEQFF | TGTGCCAGCAGTCCCCCGGCGGGACAGTACAATGAGCAGTTCTTC
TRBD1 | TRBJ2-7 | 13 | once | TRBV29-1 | CSVEAGGTYEQYF | TGCAGCGTTGAGGCAGGGGGCACCTACGAGCAGTACTTC
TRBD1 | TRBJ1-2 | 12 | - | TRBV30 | CAWSSGGYGYTF | TGTGCCTGGAGTTCAGGGGGCTATGGCTACACCTTC
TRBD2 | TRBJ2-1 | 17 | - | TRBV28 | CASSLASGSLRHNEQFF | TGTGCCAGCAGTTTGGCTAGCGGGAGCCTCCGCCACAATGAGCAGTTCTTC
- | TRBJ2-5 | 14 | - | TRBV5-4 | CASSLVAEKETQYF | TGTGCCAGCAGCTTGGTTGCAGAGAAAGAGACCCAGTACTTC
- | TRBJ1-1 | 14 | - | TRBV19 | CASSKPARPTEAFF | TGTGCCAGTAGTAAGCCGGCGAGGCCAACTGAAGCTTTCTTT
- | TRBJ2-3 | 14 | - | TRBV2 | CASNRGGGLDTQYF | TGTGCCAGCAACCGTGGCGGGGGCCTGGATACGCAGTATTTT
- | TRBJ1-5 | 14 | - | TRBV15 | CATSRDRGNQPQHF | TGTGCCACCAGCAGAGATAGGGGGAATCAGCCCCAGCATTTT
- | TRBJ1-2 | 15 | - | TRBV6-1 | CASSEQGTANYGYTF | TGTGCCAGCAGTGAACAGGGGACCGCTAACTATGGCTACACCTTC
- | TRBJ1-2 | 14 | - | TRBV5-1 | CASRQDPSNYGYTF | TGCGCCAGCCGACAGGATCCTTCCAACTATGGCTACACCTTC
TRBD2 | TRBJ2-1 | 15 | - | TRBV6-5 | CASSAGTSGNNEQFF | TGTGCCAGCAGTGCGGGGACTAGCGGTAACAATGAGCAGTTCTTC
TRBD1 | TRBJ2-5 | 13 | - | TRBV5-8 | CASSLDRVETQYF | TGTGCCAGCAGCCTGGACAGGGTAGAGACCCAGTACTTC
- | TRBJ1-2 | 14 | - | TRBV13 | CASSLEPGNYGYTF | TGTGCCAGCAGCTTAGAGCCCGGGAACTATGGCTACACCTTC
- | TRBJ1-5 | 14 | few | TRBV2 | CASTAGANNQPQHF | TGTGCCAGCACTGCAGGAGCGAACAATCAGCCCCAGCATTTT